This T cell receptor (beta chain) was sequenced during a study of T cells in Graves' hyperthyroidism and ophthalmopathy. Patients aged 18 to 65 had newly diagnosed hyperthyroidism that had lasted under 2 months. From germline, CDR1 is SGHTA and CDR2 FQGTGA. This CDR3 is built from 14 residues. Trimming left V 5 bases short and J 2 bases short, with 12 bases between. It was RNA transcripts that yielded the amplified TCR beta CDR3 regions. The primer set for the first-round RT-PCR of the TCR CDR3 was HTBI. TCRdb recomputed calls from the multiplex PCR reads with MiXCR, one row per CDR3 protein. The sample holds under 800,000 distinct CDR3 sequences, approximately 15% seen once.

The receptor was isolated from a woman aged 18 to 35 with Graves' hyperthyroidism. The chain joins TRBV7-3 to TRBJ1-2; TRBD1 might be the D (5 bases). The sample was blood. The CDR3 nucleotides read TGTGCCAGCAGCGTAAGGGGAGAGAACTATGGCTACACCTTC. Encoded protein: CASSVRGENYGYTF.